These T cell receptor beta chains were read from a single sample in a study of blood T cells in healthy people across ages. TCRdb redid the calling of the 5' RACE reads with MiXCR, one entry per CDR3 protein. The data show about 670,000 distinct CDR3 sequences, with approximately 52% seen just once and about 13% held by the top ten. Sample: blood. The receptors were gathered from a woman aged 80 or over in good health. Each CDR3 is given with its conserved first and last residue. A D gene is named only where the DNA matches it firmly. Some rows have no size entry. The others give once, few or many, or a class for an expanded clone.

TRBJ2-3 . . TRBV12-3/TRBV12-4 CASSRGSQSTDTQYF TGTGCCAGCAGTCGGGGGTCCCAGTCCACAGATACGCAGTATTTT
TRBJ1-2 . . TRBV24-1 CATEDTGYGYTF TGTGCCACCGAGGATACAGGCTATGGCTACACCTTC
TRBJ2-7 . . TRBV29-1 CSVRLEGGSYNEQYF TGCAGCGTACGTTTAGAGGGCGGCTCCTACAATGAGCAGTACTTC
TRBJ2-4 . many TRBV6-5 CASSRGQGVNIQYF TGTGCCAGCAGTCGAGGGCAGGGTGTGAACATTCAGTACTTC
TRBJ1-4 . . TRBV24-1 CATSTGRAGEKLFF TGTGCCACCAGTACGGGCAGGGCCGGTGAAAAACTGTTTTTT
TRBJ1-2 . . TRBV10-3 CAISAWDGYGYTF TGTGCCATCAGCGCGTGGGACGGCTATGGCTACACCTTC
TRBJ2-1 . many TRBV7-2 CASSLEGGPYNEQFF TGTGCCAGCAGCTTAGAGGGGGGACCTTACAATGAGCAGTTCTTC
TRBJ2-7 . many TRBV18 CASSPTGPRAYKQYF TGTGCCAGCTCACCGACAGGCCCGAGGGCTTACAAGCAGTACTTC
TRBJ2-3 . many TRBV9 CASSVGTASTDTQYF TGTGCCAGCAGCGTAGGGACAGCTAGCACAGATACGCAGTATTTT
TRBJ2-7 TRBD1 . TRBV5-1 CASSLDGQGYYEQYF TGCGCCAGCAGCTTGGATGGACAGGGGTACTACGAGCAGTACTTC
TRBJ2-1 . many TRBV7-3 CASSLRQANEQFF TGTGCCAGCAGCTTAAGACAGGCCAATGAGCAGTTCTTC
TRBJ1-2 . . TRBV14 CVSSHRASGYTF TGTGTCAGCAGCCACAGGGCAAGCGGCTACACCTTC
TRBJ2-1 TRBD1 many TRBV9 CASSVRDRANNEQFF TGTGCCAGCAGCGTTAGGGACAGGGCCAACAATGAGCAGTTCTTC
TRBJ1-4 . . TRBV3-1 CASSHVSGAGEKLFF TGTGCCAGCAGCCACGTTTCGGGGGCGGGTGAAAAACTGTTTTTT
TRBJ2-1 TRBD2 many TRBV4-1 CASSQGTSGWYEQFF TGCGCCAGCAGCCAAGGGACTAGCGGTTGGTATGAGCAGTTCTTC
TRBJ2-1 TRBD2 many TRBV28 CASRDSGRRLNEQFF TGTGCCAGCAGAGATAGCGGGAGGAGACTGAATGAGCAGTTCTTC
TRBJ1-5 . . TRBV29-1 CSVAAGASNQPQHF TGCAGCGTTGCCGCCGGGGCCAGCAATCAGCCCCAGCATTTT
TRBJ2-3 TRBD1 once TRBV29-1 CSVEPGQLTDTQYF TGCAGCGTTGAACCGGGACAGCTCACAGATACGCAGTATTTT
TRBJ1-6 . . TRBV12-3/TRBV12-4 CASRLGSYNSLLHF TGTGCCAGCCGACTGGGCTCCTATAATTCACTCCTCCACTTT
TRBJ2-5 . . TRBV12-3/TRBV12-4 CASSLAGGALQETQYF TGTGCCAGCAGTTTAGCAGGGGGGGCCCTCCAAGAGACCCAGTACTTC
TRBJ2-3 TRBD1 . TRBV29-1 CSAGGQGAMDTQYF TGCAGCGCCGGGGGACAGGGGGCGATGGATACGCAGTATTTT
TRBJ1-1 . few TRBV20-1 CSAKGQDRIMNTEAFF TGCAGTGCTAAGGGCCAGGACCGAATTATGAACACTGAAGCTTTCTTT
TRBJ2-5 . once TRBV6-1 CASSDVGMETQYF TGTGCCAGCAGTGACGTGGGGATGGAGACCCAGTACTTC
TRBJ1-4 . . TRBV6-5 CASSYSVTATNEKLFF TGTGCCAGCAGTTACTCGGTTACAGCAACTAATGAAAAACTGTTTTTT
TRBJ2-3 . . TRBV29-1 CSVEVGANTDTQYF TGCAGCGTTGAAGTGGGGGCCAACACAGATACGCAGTATTTT
TRBJ2-3 . many TRBV14 CASSHGTFTLTDTQYF TGTGCCAGCAGCCACGGGACCTTTACCCTCACAGATACGCAGTATTTT
TRBJ1-1 TRBD1 . TRBV29-1 CSSRDSLEGNTEAFF TGCAGCTCCCGGGACAGTCTGGAGGGAAACACTGAAGCTTTCTTT
TRBJ2-6 . . TRBV10-2 CASKETGANVLTF TGCGCCAGCAAAGAGACTGGGGCCAACGTCCTGACTTTC
TRBJ2-1 TRBD1 . TRBV11-2 CASSFTGARTQFF TGTGCCAGCAGCTTCACAGGGGCGAGGACCCAGTTCTTC
TRBJ2-1 . . TRBV3-1 CASSHWGETRVTYNEQFF TGTGCCAGCAGCCATTGGGGGGAGACAAGGGTGACCTACAATGAGCAGTTCTTC
TRBJ2-2 TRBD2 . TRBV2 CASSTQRENTGELFF TGTGCCAGCTCCACCCAGCGGGAGAACACCGGGGAGCTGTTTTTT
TRBJ2-5 TRBD2 . TRBV20-1 CSARDQTSGRQETQYF TGCAGTGCTAGAGATCAAACTAGCGGACGCCAAGAGACCCAGTACTTC
TRBJ2-7 . . TRBV28 CASIGAWGGAVLYEQYF TGTGCCAGCATAGGAGCGTGGGGGGGCGCGGTCCTCTACGAGCAGTACTTC
TRBJ1-6 . . TRBV7-9 CASSPATGIVPPLHF TGTGCCAGCAGCCCAGCCACAGGGATTGTTCCACCCCTCCACTTT
TRBJ2-3 . . TRBV12-3/TRBV12-4 CASSFRQTTDTQYF TGTGCCAGCAGTTTTAGGCAGACCACAGATACGCAGTATTTT
TRBJ2-2 . few TRBV12-3/TRBV12-4 CASSSGVGELFF TGTGCCAGCAGTTCAGGGGTTGGGGAGCTGTTTTTT
TRBJ1-2 . . TRBV4-2 CASSRYGGEGDGYTF TGTGCCAGCAGCCGGTATGGGGGGGAAGGGGATGGCTACACCTTC
TRBJ2-4 . . TRBV25-1 CASSAQQAKNIQYF TGTGCCAGCAGTGCGCAGCAAGCCAAAAACATTCAGTACTTC
TRBJ1-1 TRBD1 . TRBV3-1 CASIRTGGDTEAFF TGTGCCAGCATAAGGACAGGGGGAGACACTGAAGCTTTCTTT
TRBJ2-1 TRBD2 . TRBV5-1 CASSLGGTSGNNEQFF TGCGCCAGCAGCTTGGGTGGGACTAGCGGAAACAATGAGCAGTTCTTC
TRBJ2-1 . many TRBV12-3/TRBV12-4 CASSPGGWEYNEQFF TGTGCCAGCAGCCCAGGGGGGTGGGAGTACAATGAGCAGTTCTTC
TRBJ2-5 . many TRBV30 CAWTPYGLGQETQYF TGTGCCTGGACCCCCTATGGGCTTGGCCAAGAGACCCAGTACTTC
TRBJ1-2 . . TRBV28 CASSFRLTGGYTF TGTGCCAGCAGTTTCAGGCTGACGGGAGGCTACACCTTC
TRBJ1-6 TRBD1 . TRBV5-8 CASSLRTGYNSPLHF TGTGCCAGCAGCTTGAGGACAGGGTATAATTCACCCCTCCACTTT
TRBJ2-3 . . TRBV7-2 CASSLSTGRHQYF TGTGCCAGCAGCTTATCGACAGGTCGACACCAGTATTTT
TRBJ2-2 . . TRBV7-3 CASSLGGSTNTGELFF TGTGCCAGCAGCTTAGGGGGATCGACCAACACCGGGGAGCTGTTTTTT
TRBJ2-1 . many TRBV20-1 CSATPGSSYNEQFF TGCAGTGCCACCCCGGGGAGCTCCTACAATGAGCAGTTCTTC
TRBJ2-3 . . TRBV20-1 CGAWGAASTDTQYF TGCGGTGCTTGGGGGGCCGCCAGCACAGATACGCAGTATTTT
TRBJ1-2 . once TRBV2 CASSEGSLRYGYTF TGTGCCAGCAGTGAAGGGTCCTTGCGCTATGGCTACACCTTC
TRBJ2-1 TRBD2 . TRBV29-1 CSAIIQGLTNNEQFF TGCAGCGCTATCATTCAGGGACTAACCAACAATGAGCAGTTCTTC
TRBJ2-5 TRBD1 . TRBV7-2 CASSLRQGSFGEQYF TGTGCCAGCAGCTTAAGACAGGGTAGTTTTGGGGAGCAGTACTTC
TRBJ2-2 . few TRBV28 CASTSPSRNTGELFF TGTGCCAGCACCTCACCCAGCAGGAACACCGGGGAGCTGTTTTTT
TRBJ1-1 TRBD1 few TRBV25-1 CASSEYGGQGSEAFF TGTGCCAGCAGTGAATATGGGGGACAGGGCTCTGAAGCTTTCTTT
TRBJ1-2 . . TRBV10-3 CAISSGYGYTF TGTGCCATCAGTTCTGGCTATGGCTACACCTTC
TRBJ2-7 TRBD1 . TRBV29-1 CSFHPGQRTYEQYF TGCAGCTTCCACCCGGGACAGAGGACCTACGAGCAGTACTTC
TRBJ2-3 TRBD2 . TRBV10-3 CAIRATSGSETDTQYF TGTGCCATCAGGGCCACTAGCGGGAGTGAAACAGATACGCAGTATTTT
TRBJ1-2 . . TRBV10-3 CAISESPGYYGYTF TGTGCCATCAGTGAGTCCCCAGGGTACTATGGCTACACCTTC